This T cell receptor (beta chain) originates from a study of blood T cell repertoires in COVID-19. Sequencing used immunoSEQ multiplex PCR; TCRdb keeps in-frame clones, though not all of them. The table lists over 150,000 clones, more than 75% of them singletons. Germline lookup yields CDR1 MGHRA and CDR2 YSYEKL. Trimming removed 4 bases from V and 0 bases from J, with 13 bases in between. The length of the CDR3 is 16 residues. The clonotype comes from a man aged 35 to 55 with acute or convalescent COVID-19. V gene TRBV4-1 combines with J gene TRBJ1-3; no firm D call. What was sequenced was peripheral blood. CDR3 loop: CASSRSGASSGNTIYF. Here the CDR3 DNA reads TGCGCCAGCAGCCGGAGTGGCGCAAGCTCTGGAAACACCATATATTTT.